This entry lists 21 T cell receptor beta chains sequenced from one sample in a study of blood T cell repertoires in COVID-19. Using immunoSEQ multiplex PCR, the repertoire was profiled, and TCRdb retains in-frame clones only, with some absent. The data show about 260,000 clones, 70% to 85% seen once. What was sequenced was peripheral blood. Receptor source: an elderly woman with acute or convalescent COVID-19.

The rearrangement links TRBV3-1 (or the pseudogene TRBV3-2) to TRBJ2-1, with a possible D match to TRBD1 (5 bases). Germline V gene sequence: CDR1 LGHDT, CDR2 YNNKEL (reference sequence). V lost 0 bases to trimming and J lost 0 bases, with 6 bases between them. CDR3 length equals 15 residues. This CDR3 is CASSQDTGSYNEQFF. The CDR3 bases are TGTGCCAGCAGCCAAGATACAGGCTCCTACAATGAGCAGTTCTTC.

Worth noting for this clone: This sample also contains other DNA sequences that code for the same CDR3. The genes are TRBV5-1 and TRBJ2-5; the D gene is possibly TRBD1 (6 bases). Trimming took off 0 bases at V and 1 base at J, with 7 bases between the two ends. Germline CDR1 is SGHRS and CDR2 is YFSETQ. The length of the CDR3 is 14 residues. Written as DNA, the CDR3 is TGCGCCAGCAGCTTGGGGACAGCCCAAGAGACCCAGTACTTC. Translation gives CASSLGTAQETQYF. The full variable domain, in which reference TRBV5-1 and TRBJ2-5 provide the parts outside the CDR3, is KAGVTQTPRYLIKTRGQQVTLSCSPISGHRSVSWYQQTPGQGLQFLFEYFSETQRNKGNFPGRFSGRQFSNSRSEMNVSTLELGDSALYLCASSLGTAQETQYFGPGTRLLVL.

The chain employs TRBV28 and TRBJ2-3; D is possibly TRBD1 (5 bases). From germline, CDR1 is MDHEN and CDR2 SYDVKM. The CDR3 has 14 amino acids. Trimming removed 7 bases from V and 0 bases from J, with 11 bases in between. The CDR3 loop reads CASIQAASTDTQYF. For the CDR3, the DNA is TGTGCCAGCATACAGGCGGCTAGCACAGATACGCAGTATTTT.

J is TRBJ2-1 and V is TRBV28, with D possibly TRBD2 on 6 matching bases. The CDR3 sequence is 16 residues long. V was clipped by 6 bases and J by 3 bases, with 18 bases between them. Germline CDR1 MDHEN, CDR2 SYDVKM. CDR3 DNA sequence: TGTGCCAGCAGGGGGGGTGGCGCAGCGAACTACAATGAGCAGTTCTTC. Its translation is CASRGGGAANYNEQFF.

The V gene is TRBV7-2, the J gene TRBJ1-1, with a tentative D call TRBD1 (5 bases). The CDR3 totals 13 residues. Germline CDR1 reads SGHTA; CDR2 reads FQGNSA. V lost 4 bases and J lost 11, with 17 bases in between. The CDR3 DNA follows: TGTGCCAGCAGCTCCCAGGTGGGGGGAATCGCTTTCTTT. Translated, it gives CASSSQVGGIAFF.

V usage is TRBV7-2 and J usage is TRBJ2-5, with 8 bases that match TRBD2. V trimming: 0 bases; J trimming: 5 bases; junction bases outside the gene matches: 11. Germline CDR1 and CDR2: SGHTA and FQGNSA. The CDR3 covers 17 residues. The CDR3 spells CASSLALGSGRLETQYF. CDR3 nucleotides: TGTGCCAGCAGCTTAGCCCTGGGCAGCGGGAGATTGGAGACCCAGTACTTC.

J is TRBJ1-3 and V is TRBV6-5; the D gene is possibly TRBD1 (5 bases). The germline V gene has CDR1 MNHEY and CDR2 SVGAGI. This CDR3 has 13 residues. The V and J ends lost 4 bases and 3 bases respectively, with 7 bases between them. This CDR3 reads CASSLGVGNTIYF. Here the CDR3 DNA reads TGTGCCAGCAGTTTAGGGGTTGGAAACACCATATATTTT.

CDR3 region: CASGLVVNQPQHF. CDR3 bases: TGTGCCAGTGGCCTTGTGGTCAATCAGCCCCAGCATTTT. This chain connects TRBV19 to TRBJ1-5; no firm D call. Germline V lookup: CDR1 LNHDA, CDR2 SQIVND (reference sequence). The CDR3 has 13 amino acids. Trimming removed 8 bases from V and 3 bases from J, with 11 bases in between.

The V gene is TRBV7-9, the J gene TRBJ2-3; TRBD2 agrees at 14 bases. Germline V gene lookup returns CDR1 SEHNR and CDR2 FQNEAQ (reference sequence). The CDR3 loop spans 17 amino acids. The trim removed 4 bases at V and 1 base at J, leaving 4 bases unmatched. The chain's CDR3 is CASSWGLAGAGTDTQYF. CDR3 bases: TGTGCCAGCAGCTGGGGACTAGCGGGAGCGGGCACAGATACGCAGTATTTT.

The genes are TRBV28 and TRBJ1-1; 11 nucleotides agree with TRBD1. Germline CDR1 and CDR2: MDHEN and SYDVKM. The V segment lost 5 bases and the J segment 11 bases; nucleotides outside the gene matches: 7. The length of the CDR3 is 13 residues. The CDR3 region has the DNA TGTGCCAGCAGTCCGGGACAGGGGGGGAAGGCTTTCTTT. It translates to CASSPGQGGKAFF. Filled out from reference TRBV28 and TRBJ1-1, the complete variable domain reads DVKVTQSSRYLVKRTGEKVFLECVQDMDHENMFWYRQDPGLGLRLIYFSYDVKMKEKGDIPEGYSVSREKKERFSLILESASTNQTSMYLCASSPGQGGKAFFGQGTRLTVV.

This clone appeared once. This sequence joins TRBV20-1 and TRBJ1-5; a possible D gene is TRBD1 (6 bases). The CDR3 consists of 14 residues. V was trimmed by 3 bases and J by 2 bases, leaving 11 bases between them. CDR1 is DFQATT and CDR2 is SNEGSKA in the germline V gene (reference sequence). The CDR3 is CSASWPGGNQPQHF. The CDR3 DNA reads as TGCAGTGCTAGTTGGCCAGGGGGCAATCAGCCCCAGCATTTT.

This clone has a single count. The V gene is TRBV5-8, the J gene TRBJ2-3; maybe TRBD2 (6 bases). Germline CDR1 and CDR2: SGHTS and YDEGEE. This CDR3 comprises 15 residues. V was shortened by 2 bases and J by 2 bases, with 12 bases between the two germline ends. The DNA of the CDR3 is TGTGCCAGCAGCTTCGCGGGAACCCTCACAGATACGCAGTATTTT. Amino acid sequence: CASSFAGTLTDTQYF.

J is TRBJ1-5 and V is TRBV19, with 10 bases matching TRBD1. V gave up 1 base and J gave up 3 bases; unmatched junction bases: 3. Germline CDR1 and CDR2: LNHDA and SQIVND (reference sequence). There are 16 residues in the CDR3. The CDR3 protein is CASSIGDRGVNQPQHF. CDR3 bases: TGTGCCAGTAGTATAGGGGACAGGGGCGTCAATCAGCCCCAGCATTTT.

The chain has TRBV6-5 and TRBJ1-1, with no clear D. This CDR3 is built from 13 residues. V was clipped by 10 bases and J by 4 bases, with 16 bases between them. In germline, CDR1 is MNHEY, CDR2 SVGAGI. The CDR3 is CAIPGFWSTEAFF. The CDR3 coding sequence is TGTGCCATTCCGGGATTTTGGAGCACTGAAGCTTTCTTT.

The chain carries TRBV7-8 and TRBJ1-5; 11 bases are shared with TRBD1. The germline V gene encodes CDR1 SGHVS and CDR2 FQNEAQ. The trim removed 3 bases at V and 5 bases at J, leaving 3 bases unmatched. The CDR3 covers 15 residues. CDR3 sequence: CASSLDRGPYQPQHF. The CDR3 DNA reads TGTGCCAGCAGCTTGGACAGGGGGCCGTATCAGCCCCAGCATTTT.

The rearrangement links TRBV6-5 to TRBJ1-5; 9 bases align to TRBD1. The CDR3 contains 15 residues. With 4 bases clipped from V and 4 bases from J, the junction kept 5 bases outside the gene matches. The germline V gene has CDR1 MNHEY and CDR2 SVGAGI. CDR3 in DNA: TGTGCCAGCAGTTCTACCGGGACAGGGAATCAGCCCCAGCATTTT. Translation: CASSSTGTGNQPQHF.

The V call is TRBV25-1, the J call TRBJ2-3, with 12 nucleotides matching TRBD2. The trim removed 4 bases at V and 4 bases at J, leaving 9 bases unmatched. CDR1 MGHDK and CDR2 SYGVNS come from the germline V gene. This CDR3 has 17 amino acids. In nucleotides, the CDR3 is TGTGCCAGCAGTGCACCGGGACTAGCGGGTTTCGCAGATACGCAGTATTTT. It is translated as CASSAPGLAGFADTQYF.

The V call is TRBV7-8, the J call TRBJ2-2, with 14 bases aligning to TRBD2. The J segment lost 4 bases and the V segment lost 5 bases, leaving 9 bases of the junction unmatched. The CDR3 extends over 18 amino acids. Per the germline V gene, CDR1 is SGHVS and CDR2 is FQNEAQ. DNA of the CDR3: TGTGCCAGCAGCCCCCGACTAGCGGGAGGGCCTGTCACCGGGGAGCTGTTTTTT. Amino acid sequence: CASSPRLAGGPVTGELFF.

This chain uses TRBV28 with TRBJ1-2; tentatively, D is TRBD1 (5 bases). The CDR3 has 15 amino acids. Deletions cut 5 bases from V and 7 bases from J, with 20 bases between. Germline assignment: CDR1 MDHEN and CDR2 SYDVKM. CDR3 amino acids: CASSPTGTRAAGYTF. In nucleotides, the CDR3 is TGTGCCAGCAGTCCCACAGGAACCCGGGCTGCTGGCTACACCTTC.

CDR3 region: CASSESGGGYKQTQHF. The CDR3 coding sequence is TGTGCCAGCAGTGAATCAGGGGGAGGTTATAAGCAGACCCAGCATTTT. J is TRBJ1-5 and V is TRBV2; TRBD1 agrees at 7 bases. Germline CDR1 is SNHLY and CDR2 is FYNNEI. V was clipped by 2 bases and J by 11 bases; unmatched bases: 15. The CDR3 loop spans 16 amino acids.

The chain joins TRBV5-4 to TRBJ2-1; D perhaps matches TRBD2 (6 bases). Trimming shortened V by 2 bases and J by 5 bases, and 14 bases separated the two germline ends. The CDR3 extends over 15 amino acids. CDR1 is SGHNT, CDR2 YYREEE, per germline (reference sequence). This chain's CDR3 is CASSFTLAAHNEQFF. CDR3 nucleotides: TGTGCCAGCAGCTTTACACTAGCCGCCCACAATGAGCAGTTCTTC.